What follows is one T cell receptor (beta chain) and its context. The data were taken from a study of cytomegalovirus exposure and HLA in healthy donors. Whole-study context: Sequencing of around 200 million T cells in an earlier analysis found about 120 million unique TCR beta sequences.

After removal of 5 bases from V and 6 bases from J, the junction contained 5 bases not matched to a gene. This CDR3 spans 14 amino acids. Germline values: CDR1 SNHLY, CDR2 FYNNEI. It was with 60 Vbeta and 13 Jbeta primers that the PCR ran. Repertoires were generated with immunoSEQ multiplex PCR, while TCRdb's copy carries only in-frame clones and drops some. The data hold about 200,000 clones, with roughly an eighth observed a single time. The chain carries TRBV2 and TRBJ1-5; 9 nucleotides match TRBD1. The material sequenced was PBMCs. This clonotype was sampled from a man in his forties or fifties in good health and CMV-seropositive. CDR3 bases: TGTGCCAGCAGTCAACAGGGGGCGGGTCAGCCCCAGCATTTT. Its protein is CASSQQGAGQPQHF.